This T cell receptor (beta chain) stems from a study of T-cell reconstitution after alpha-beta-depleted transplantation in children. This clonotype has just a few counts. Researchers prepared the TCRbeta library using unique molecular identifiers, the study reports. TCRdb independently ran MiXCR on the PCR reads; one entry per CDR3 protein. The sample lists about 690,000 distinct CDR3 sequences; approximately 16% were seen once. Germline values: CDR1 DFQATT, CDR2 SNEGSKA (reference sequence). V was shortened by 6 bases and J by 6 bases, with 12 bases between the two germline ends. The CDR3 length is 12 residues.

Sequences were derived from PBMCs from the stem cell graft donor, sampled from the stem cell graft. The origin of this receptor is a human donor who donated a stem cell graft to a child with acute myeloid leukemia. The chain combines TRBV20-1 with TRBJ2-1, with a tentative D call TRBD1 (5 bases). CDR3 protein: CSATRQLNEQFF. The CDR3 bases are TGCAGTGCAACCAGACAGCTCAATGAGCAGTTCTTC.